Detailed here is one TCR beta chain. The target antigen is unknown. One end of the junction does not line up with germline, which may come from a read error. The source of the sample is a study of CD8+CD57+ T cells in acquired aplastic anemia. Patients who underwent sequencing had shown CD8+CD57+ cell expansion by flow cytometry. Patients were therapy-naive when their blood was sampled. Researchers used genomic DNA as the template to profile TCR beta VDJ and CDR3. A single record per CDR3 protein comes from TCRdb applying MiXCR to the reads. The data contain 400,000 to 600,000 distinct CDR3 sequences, more than 25% of them seen just once; the ten biggest clones take up 0.82%. This CDR3 has 13 residues. Germline V gives CDR1 SGHVS, CDR2 FQNEAQ. Study outcomes and limitations: Patients and controls were not found to differ significantly in CD8+ Simpson's diversity.

The sample was sorted CD4+, CD8+, or CD8+CD57+ T cells (not recorded which) from PBMCs. This chain links TRBV7-8 with TRBJ1-6; 9 bases fit TRBD1. The receptor was derived from a human donor with aplastic anemia. CDR3 coding DNA: TGTGCTAGCAGCTTCGACAGGGGGACACCCCTCCACTTT. It translates to CASSFDRGTPLHF. Combining the CDR3 with reference TRBV7-8 and TRBJ1-6 gives the whole variable domain GAGVSQSPRYKVAKRGQDVALRCDPISGHVSLFWYQQALGQGPEFLTYFQNEAQLDKSGLPSDRFFAERPEGSVSTLKIQRTQQEDSAVYLCASSFDRGTPLHFGNGTRLTVT.